This T cell receptor beta chain was found in a study of T cell repertoires in cytomegalovirus infection. Study as a whole: Newly reported HLA-C-restricted and thoroughly characterized HLA-B-restricted CMV epitopes were employed.

The V and J ends lost 1 base and 0 bases, in that order; junction bases with no gene match: 2. The germline V gene encodes CDR1 MNHEY and CDR2 SVGEGT. The CDR3 contains 16 residues. Overall study findings and caveats: Clonotypes of TCR beta that were HLA-C-restricted and CMV-specific dominated the ex vivo response.

TCRdb recomputed calls from the reads with MiXCR, one row per CDR3 protein. The sample lists a few hundred thousand distinct CDR3 sequences; 40% were seen once. This clonotype was seen a handful of times. The target antigen is unknown. The receptor comes from a human donor in good health (CMV status not recorded). Some clones in this sample may be carry-over from other donors' samples. The sequences come from cultured PBMCs, collected from culture after CMV antigen stimulation. This chain uses TRBV6-2 or TRBV6-3 with TRBJ2-3, with TRBD2 identical over 9 bases. CDR3: CASSYFLAGSTDTQYF. CDR3 bases: TGTGCCAGCAGTTACTTCCTAGCGGGAAGCACAGATACGCAGTATTTT.